Following are 5 T cell receptor beta chains from one sample sequenced in a study of blood T cell repertoires in COVID-19 (dated by TCRdb to 2019 to 2021). Receptors were amplified or captured by the immunoSEQ multiplex PCR assay. TCRdb provides this immuneACCESS table in a form limited to in-frame rearrangements. Some clones are lacking; in checked studies, under half of them reflect an unresolved V gene, and why the rest are absent is not known. The sample table lists about 290,000 clones, 85% to 90% of them with a count of one. About 4.6% of the sample rests with the top ten. The sequenced material came from peripheral blood. The receptors come from a man aged 40-55 years with acute or convalescent COVID-19.

Only one count was recorded for this clone. The V and J genes are TRBV2 and TRBJ2-3, with 11 bases lining up with TRBD2. CDR3 length equals 15 residues. CDR1 SNHLY and CDR2 FYNNEI come from the germline V gene. The V and J ends lost 5 bases and 2 bases, in that order; junction bases with no gene match: 3. CDR3 nucleotide sequence: TGTGCCAGCAGTATAGCGGGGGGGGTCACAGATACGCAGTATTTT. It yields the protein CASSIAGGVTDTQYF.

This clone was detected once. This rearrangement joins TRBV5-1 to TRBJ1-5; 7 bases agree with TRBD1. Germline V gives CDR1 SGHRS, CDR2 YFSETQ. The length of the CDR3 is 14 residues. J was trimmed by 4 bases and V by 3 bases; bases with no gene match: 4. The CDR3 sequence is CASSSGTANQPQHF. Here the CDR3 DNA reads TGCGCCAGCAGCTCCGGGACAGCGAATCAGCCCCAGCATTTT.

This sequence joins TRBV10-1 and TRBJ2-1; 8 nucleotides match TRBD1. The germline gives CDR1 WNHNN, CDR2 SYGVQD (reference sequence). The CDR3 sequence is 15 residues long. The ends lost 2 bases at V and 5 bases at J; junction bases unmatched: 5. In nucleotides, the CDR3 is TGCGCCAGCAGTGAGCAGGGGGCAGTGGACAATGAGCAGTTCTTC. Residues: CASSEQGAVDNEQFF.

The chain carries TRBV6-5 and TRBJ2-4; possible D gene TRBD2, 5 bases. Germline loops: CDR1 MNHEY, CDR2 SVGAGI. CDR3 length: 12 residues. V was clipped by 5 bases and J by 8 bases, with 10 bases between them. The CDR3 reads CASSPRGDIQYF. The CDR3 bases are TGTGCCAGCAGTCCCCGGGGAGACATTCAGTACTTC.

A single count supports this clone. The chain has TRBV27 and TRBJ1-2; tentatively, D is TRBD1 (6 bases). Germline V gene sequence: CDR1 MNHEY, CDR2 SMNVEV (reference sequence). The CDR3 has 15 residues. V was clipped by 3 bases and J by 1 base, with 12 bases between them. The CDR3 DNA sequence: TGTGCCAGCAGTTTGTACAGGGAGTTTAACTATGGCTACACCTTC. This sequence encodes CASSLYREFNYGYTF.